Sequencing of this T cell receptor beta chain was carried out in a study of beta chain features in type 1 diabetes. Reverse transcription of all isolated RNA meant that expressed TCRB transcripts were sequenced. The data were produced by immunoSEQ multiplex PCR, yet TCRdb's version contains in-frame clones alone and is incomplete. The sample carries about 130,000 clones, about 8.7% recorded once. The CDR3 runs to 15 residues. Germline V gene data show CDR1 as LGHNA and CDR2 as YNFKEQ. A note on this clone: Mismatch with germline at one junction end may stem from a read error.

The specimen was central memory CD4+ T cells from blood. The chain is built from TRBV4-2 and TRBJ2-1; 11 positions agree with TRBD2. The receptor's source is a man aged 18 to 35 in good health. CDR3 loop: CASSQEELAGALWIF. The CDR3 DNA reads TGTGCCAGCAGCCAAGAGGAACTAGCGGGGGCCTTATGGATCTTC.